The 29 T cell receptor beta chains reported below all come from one sample, sequenced in a study of regulatory T cells in long-lasting Graves disease. The time point: persistent/refractory GD, antithyroid drugs over 5 years with positive TRAb. The TCR library was made from RNA that had been extracted from PBMCs in TRIzol. For TCR beta, libraries came from iRepertoire HTBI primers and Arm-PCR of CDR3 regions. A single record per CDR3 protein comes from TCRdb applying MiXCR to the multiplex PCR reads. The sample lists about 460,000 distinct CDR3 sequences; about 22% were seen once. Sequencing used peripheral blood mononuclear cells (PBMCs), obtained when the disease was refractory, from a patient treated with antithyroid drugs. The receptors were gathered from a female donor with Graves disease.

This clonotype was observed a handful of times. The chain has TRBV28 and TRBJ2-3; possibly TRBD1 or TRBD2 for D (5 bases each). The germline V and J ends were trimmed by 10 bases and 2 bases, with 19 bases remaining between them. The CDR3 is 15 amino acids. Per the germline V gene, CDR1 is MDHEN and CDR2 is SYDVKM. This chain's CDR3 is CATSRPGRNTDTQYF. CDR3 DNA sequence: TGTGCCACCTCCCGCCCGGGACGGAACACAGATACGCAGTATTTT.

This chain links TRBV29-1 with TRBJ2-5; D perhaps matches TRBD2 (7 bases). The CDR3 loop spans 13 amino acids. V was cut by 8 bases and J by 7 bases, with 20 bases left in between. Germline CDR1 reads SQVTM; CDR2 reads ANQGSEA. CDR3 in amino acids: CSSGGAGIGTQYF. The CDR3 DNA reads TGCAGCTCTGGGGGGGCAGGGATAGGGACCCAGTACTTC.

This clonotype has just a few counts. The chain is built from TRBV5-1 and TRBJ2-6, with D possibly matching TRBD1 (5 bases). Trimming left V 0 bases short and J 2 bases short, with 12 bases between. The CDR3 consists of 17 residues. Germline CDR1 SGHRS, CDR2 YFSETQ. The CDR3 DNA reads as TGCGCCAGCAGCTTGGAATCATACAGGACTGGGGCCAACGTCCTGACTTTC. Protein product: CASSLESYRTGANVLTF.

J is TRBJ2-7 and V is TRBV20-1, with 9 bases fitting TRBD2. V gave up 6 bases and J gave up 7 bases; unmatched junction bases: 19. Germline V gives CDR1 DFQATT, CDR2 SNEGSKA (reference sequence). The CDR3 has 16 residues. The CDR3 DNA reads as TGCAGTGCCGGACCCGGGGTCGGCGGGAGGGAATGGGAGCAGTACTTC. It yields the protein CSAGPGVGGREWEQYF.

There are a few counts of this clonotype. The rearrangement links TRBV7-3 to TRBJ2-2, with 8 bases matching TRBD2. Germline lookup yields CDR1 SGHTA and CDR2 FQGTGA. CDR3 length: 16 residues. The trim removed 5 bases at V and 0 bases at J, leaving 5 bases unmatched. The CDR3 nucleotides read TGTGCCAGCAGCCCGACTAGCGCCGCGAACACCGGGGAGCTGTTTTTT. It is translated as CASSPTSAANTGELFF. Full variable domain (rest looked up from reference TRBV7-3 and TRBJ2-2): GAGVSQTPSNKVTEKGKYVELRCDPISGHTALYWYRQSLGQGPEFLIYFQGTGAADDSGLPNDRFFAVRPEGSVSTLKIQRTERGDSAVYLCASSPTSAANTGELFFGEGSRLTVL.

This chain joins TRBV30 and TRBJ1-5, with D possibly TRBD1 on 5 matching bases. Germline CDR1 GTSNPN, CDR2 SVGIG (reference sequence). V dropped 1 base and J dropped 2 bases, with 9 bases sitting between them. This CDR3 comprises 14 residues. The CDR3 region is CAWSATDGNQPQHF. CDR3 nucleotide sequence: TGTGCCTGGAGTGCGACAGATGGCAATCAGCCCCAGCATTTT.

This clonotype was counted only a few times. The chain recombines TRBV7-9 with TRBJ2-1; D gene unclear. CDR1 is SEHNR and CDR2 is FQNEAQ in the germline V gene (reference sequence). V was clipped by 0 bases and J by 12 bases, with 9 bases between them. The CDR3 has 12 amino acids. CDR3 DNA sequence: TGTGCCAGCAGCTTAGCGCTCACGGGGCAGTTCTTC. The encoded protein is CASSLALTGQFF. Full variable domain (rest looked up from reference TRBV7-9 and TRBJ2-1): DTGVSQNPRHKITKRGQNVTFRCDPISEHNRLYWYRQTLGQGPEFLTYFQNEAQLEKSRLLSDRFSAERPKGSFSTLEIQRTEQGDSAMYLCASSLALTGQFFGPGTRLTVL.

The chain is built from TRBV6-1 and TRBJ1-3; TRBD1 is a possible D gene (5 bases). The germline gives CDR1 MNHNS, CDR2 SASEGT. This CDR3 contains 17 residues. V lost 5 bases, J lost 3 bases, and 20 bases lay in between. As DNA, the CDR3 is TGTGCCAGCAGTCCCTATCCGGCGGGGGTGAATGGAAACACCATATATTTT. Translated: CASSPYPAGVNGNTIYF.

This chain's CDR3 is CASSLPLKGLLGYEQYF. The CDR3 nucleotides are TGTGCCAGCAGTTTACCTCTTAAAGGACTCCTCGGGTACGAGCAGTACTTC. This chain connects TRBV28 to TRBJ2-7; TRBD2 is a possible D gene (5 bases). CDR1 MDHEN and CDR2 SYDVKM come from the germline V gene. V was pared by 2 bases and J by 4 bases, with 21 bases between. The CDR3 contains 17 residues.

V gene TRBV2 combines with J gene TRBJ2-5; D gene ambiguous. The DNA end favors TRBJ2-1, so the J call may be wrong. CDR3 size: 13 residues. From germline, CDR1 is SNHLY and CDR2 FYNNEI. Here the CDR3 DNA reads TGTGCCAGCAGGGATCACGAGTACAATGAGCAGTTCTTC. It codes for CASRDHEYNEQFF.

About this clonotype: A read error is the likely source, as a far larger clone sits one nucleotide away. This chain uses TRBV6-2 or TRBV6-3 with TRBJ2-5; no firm D call. Germline-derived CDR1 and CDR2 are MNHEY and SVGEGT. Between the trimmed V and J ends, which lost 2 bases and 5 bases, there was a span of 12 bases. The CDR3 runs 14 residues. The CDR3 region has the DNA TGTGCCAGCAGTTACCCGAGTCCTAGGGAGACCCAGTACTTC. As protein: CASSYPSPRETQYF.

The chain is built from TRBV30 and TRBJ1-1, with 9 bases matching TRBD1. The CDR3 consists of 14 residues. Losses at the gene ends were 4 bases for V and 5 bases for J; bases not matched to a gene: 8. Germline V gene data show CDR1 as GTSNPN and CDR2 as SVGIG (reference sequence). The DNA for the CDR3 is TGTGCCTGGATCAACAGGGGGCTTAATACTGAAGCTTTCTTT. Its protein product is CAWINRGLNTEAFF.

There are many counts of this clonotype. The gene calls are TRBV2 and TRBJ1-1, with a weak D call TRBD1 (6 bases). The CDR3 contains 14 residues. The V end lost 8 bases, the J end lost 4 bases, and 17 bases lay between the germline ends. CDR1 is SNHLY, CDR2 FYNNEI, per germline. The CDR3 spells CASQTRGFGTEAFF. In DNA, the CDR3 is TGTGCCAGCCAAACCAGGGGCTTCGGCACTGAAGCTTTCTTT.

This clonotype was counted between two and nine times. The gene calls are TRBV30 and TRBJ2-7; D not certain. Germline V gene lookup returns CDR1 GTSNPN and CDR2 SVGIG (reference sequence). The CDR3 runs 13 residues. The V and J ends lost 4 bases and 2 bases respectively, with 12 bases between them. In DNA, the CDR3 is TGTGCCTGGATGCTACCCGAGACCTACGAGCAGTACTTC. This gives the protein CAWMLPETYEQYF.

This clonotype was detected a few times. This chain links TRBV28 with TRBJ2-7, with D possibly called TRBD1 or TRBD2 (6 bases each). Trimming cost V 5 bases and J 5 bases, with 19 bases left between them. Germline V gene lookup returns CDR1 MDHEN and CDR2 SYDVKM. The CDR3 totals 15 residues. CDR3 nucleotides: TGTGCCAGCAGTCCCCCCTACCCCGGGGGCAACGAGCAGTACTTC. It encodes CASSPPYPGGNEQYF.

CDR3 amino acids: CASSWSLLAGDTIIEQYF. The DNA for the CDR3 is TGTGCCAGCAGTTGGTCTTTACTAGCGGGGGATACCATAATCGAGCAGTACTTC. The chain carries TRBV28 and TRBJ2-7, with 11 bases identical to TRBD2. From germline, CDR1 is MDHEN and CDR2 SYDVKM. V lost 4 bases, J lost 6 bases, and 17 bases stayed unmatched. The CDR3 extends over 18 amino acids.

This clonotype was counted only a few times. The V call is TRBV5-1, the J call TRBJ1-2, with a possible D match to TRBD1 (6 bases). The CDR3 totals 13 residues. Germline V lookup: CDR1 SGHRS, CDR2 YFSETQ. Trimming pared 2 bases from V and 4 bases from J, leaving 9 bases between. Here the CDR3 reads CASSFGQSYGYTF. The CDR3 region has the DNA TGCGCCAGCAGCTTCGGACAGTCCTATGGCTACACCTTC.

In this sample, this clonotype turned up many times. This rearrangement joins TRBV7-2 to TRBJ2-5; no firm D call. This CDR3 contains 14 residues. CDR1 and CDR2 (germline): SGHTA, FQGNSA. Between the trimmed V and J ends, which lost 4 bases and 5 bases, there was a span of 14 bases. The CDR3 region has the DNA TGTGCCAGCAGCTCGACCCGGGCGAGGGAGACCCAGTACTTC. Translating it yields CASSSTRARETQYF.

This clonotype has a count of ten or more. The chain links TRBV6-2 or TRBV6-3 to TRBJ1-1; D not resolved. CDR1 and CDR2 (germline): MNHEY, SVGEGT. The CDR3 sequence is 14 residues long. The ends were cut back, 2 bases at V and 0 bases at J, with 7 bases in the middle. CDR3 protein: CASSYGVLNTEAFF. The DNA for the CDR3 is TGTGCCAGCAGTTACGGGGTCCTGAACACTGAAGCTTTCTTT.

The rearrangement links TRBV28 to TRBJ1-5, with D perhaps TRBD1 (5 bases). Per the germline V gene, CDR1 is MDHEN and CDR2 is SYDVKM. This CDR3 region has 12 residues. The V and J ends lost 3 bases and 12 bases respectively, with 12 bases between them. The CDR3 reads CASSFSGQGQHF. DNA for the CDR3: TGTGCCAGCAGTTTTTCAGGGCAGGGCCAGCATTTT.

This clonotype was counted many times. The chain is built from TRBV6-5 and TRBJ1-5, with a weak D call TRBD1 (5 bases). The ends were cut back, 0 bases at V and 6 bases at J, with 12 bases in the middle. The germline gives CDR1 MNHEY, CDR2 SVGAGI. This CDR3 has 15 amino acids. CDR3 protein: CASSYSVGEGQPQHF. The DNA of the CDR3 is TGTGCCAGCAGTTACTCTGTAGGGGAGGGTCAGCCCCAGCATTTT.

This clonotype was observed at least ten times. This chain links TRBV3-1 with TRBJ1-1; D is uncertain. The CDR3 has 12 residues. CDR1 LGHDT and CDR2 YNNKEL come from the germline V gene (reference sequence). Trimming shortened V by 4 bases and J by 6 bases, and 9 bases separated the two germline ends. The CDR3 protein is CASSRPGSEAFF. CDR3 DNA: TGTGCCAGCAGCCGACCGGGGTCTGAAGCTTTCTTT.

This clonotype turned up a few times. The V gene is TRBV18, the J gene TRBJ2-7; 8 bases fit TRBD1. The CDR3 runs 14 residues. CDR1 and CDR2 (germline): KGHSH, LQKENI. The junction had 8 bases not matched to a gene; V was cut back by 6 bases and J by 4 bases. CDR3 sequence reads: CASSLRGQDYEQYF. The CDR3 DNA is TGTGCCAGCTCGCTCCGGGGACAGGATTACGAGCAGTACTTC.

At least ten counts were recorded for this clonotype. This chain joins TRBV28 and TRBJ1-2; no clear D gene. There are 14 residues in the CDR3. In germline, CDR1 is MDHEN, CDR2 SYDVKM. The germline V and J ends were trimmed by 7 bases and 2 bases, with 14 bases remaining between them. This CDR3 reads CASKVEGINYGYTF. Written as DNA, the CDR3 is TGTGCCAGCAAGGTCGAGGGTATAAACTATGGCTACACCTTC.

There are a few counts of this clonotype. The CDR3 sequence: CASSYSGATYEQYF. CDR3 DNA sequence: TGTGCCAGCAGTTACTCCGGCGCCACCTACGAGCAGTACTTC. The V call is TRBV6-5, the J call TRBJ2-7, with D unresolved. CDR1 is MNHEY and CDR2 is SVGAGI in the germline V gene. CDR3 length equals 14 residues. The ends were cut back, 0 bases at V and 2 bases at J, with 8 bases in the middle.

The CDR3 reads CSADRTSYEQYF. CDR3 bases: TGCAGTGCGGACCGTACCTCCTACGAGCAGTACTTC. This chain joins TRBV20-1 and TRBJ2-7; no definite D call. Germline V gene lookup returns CDR1 DFQATT and CDR2 SNEGSKA (reference sequence). The CDR3 extends over 12 amino acids. Trimming pared 6 bases from V and 0 bases from J, leaving 9 bases between.

This clonotype was counted ten times or more. The chain is built from TRBV2 and TRBJ1-2; D ambiguous. Germline V gene data show CDR1 as SNHLY and CDR2 as FYNNEI. Trimming removed 1 base at V and 4 bases at J, with 4 bases between. The CDR3 consists of 12 residues. CDR3 amino acids: CASSEGVYGYTF. The CDR3 DNA is TGTGCCAGCAGTGAAGGGGTCTATGGCTACACCTTC.

This clonotype was observed a handful of times. The chain recombines TRBV6-1 with TRBJ1-5; D unresolved. V lost 4 bases and J 5 bases, leaving 12 bases between the germline ends. CDR1 and CDR2 (germline): MNHNS, SASEGT. The CDR3 runs 14 residues. The CDR3 nucleotides are TGTGCCAGCAGTGGCCCTTCTCGGGATCAGCCCCAGCATTTT. This encodes CASSGPSRDQPQHF.

This clonotype was detected many times. V usage is TRBV28 and J usage is TRBJ1-1; no definite D call. The CDR3 extends over 15 amino acids. The V gene lost 5 bases and the J gene lost 3 bases, with 16 bases spanning the gap. Per germline, CDR1 MDHEN and CDR2 SYDVKM. The DNA of the CDR3 is TGTGCCAGCAGTCCAGTCGGGGTCGGGGACACTGAAGCTTTCTTT. Its translation: CASSPVGVGDTEAFF. Full variable domain (outside the CDR3, taken from reference TRBV28 and TRBJ1-1): DVKVTQSSRYLVKRTGEKVFLECVQDMDHENMFWYRQDPGLGLRLIYFSYDVKMKEKGDIPEGYSVSREKKERFSLILESASTNQTSMYLCASSPVGVGDTEAFFGQGTRLTVV.